What follows are 27 T cell receptor beta chains derived from one specimen sequenced in a study of tumor-infiltrating lymphocytes in localized non-small cell lung cancer. The table came from immunoSEQ multiplex PCR; TCRdb's copy has only in-frame clones and leaves some out. The sample carries 25,000 to 30,000 clones, approximately 83% recorded once. Sequenced material: lung tumor tissue. The receptor source for this set is a human donor with non-small cell lung cancer.

The V and J genes are TRBV19 and TRBJ2-2, with D possibly being TRBD1 or TRBD2 (5 bases each). The CDR3 extends over 15 amino acids. The germline CDR1 and CDR2 sequences are LNHDA and SQIVND (reference sequence). Trimming cost V 6 bases and J 4 bases, with 15 bases left between them. The CDR3 sequence: CASRTTGTRTGELFF. In nucleotides, the CDR3 is TGTGCCAGTAGAACAACCGGGACCCGCACCGGGGAGCTGTTTTTT. The full variable domain, its missing parts supplied by reference TRBV19 and TRBJ2-2, is DGGITQSPKYLFRKEGQNVTLSCEQNLNHDAMYWYRQDPGQGLRLIYYSQIVNDFQKGDIAEGYSVSREKKESFPLTVTSAQKNPTAFYLCASRTTGTRTGELFFGEGSRLTVL.

The chain employs TRBV29-1 and TRBJ2-5, with D unclear. The CDR3 is 11 residues long. From germline, CDR1 is SQVTM and CDR2 ANQGSEA. Trimming cost V 6 bases and J 4 bases, with 9 bases left between them. The CDR3 nucleotides are TGCAGCGTCGGAAGGAGAGAGACCCAGTACTTC. This sequence encodes CSVGRRETQYF.

This chain uses TRBV29-1 with TRBJ1-2; the D is unclear. Trimming left V 5 bases short and J 7 bases short, with 11 bases between. Germline V gene sequence: CDR1 SQVTM, CDR2 ANQGSEA. There are 11 residues in the CDR3. In DNA form, the CDR3 reads TGCAGCGTTTACACAGTCGCTGGCTACACCTTC. Amino acids: CSVYTVAGYTF. Looking up the rest from reference TRBV29-1 and TRBJ1-2 gives the full variable domain: SAVISQKPSRDICQRGTSLTIQCQVDSQVTMMFWYRQQPGQSLTLIATANQGSEATYESGFVIDKFPISRPNLTFSTLTVSNMSPEDSSIYLCSVYTVAGYTFGSGTRLTVV.

This chain uses TRBV29-1 with TRBJ2-5; D is unclear. In germline, CDR1 is SQVTM, CDR2 ANQGSEA. The CDR3 is made up of 12 amino acids. Trimming took off 7 bases at V and 5 bases at J, with 14 bases between the two ends. In DNA, the CDR3 is TGCAGCGCCAGTAGTGCGAGCGAGACCCAGTACTTC. Encoded protein: CSASSASETQYF.

The genes are TRBV6-5 and TRBJ1-3; 7 nucleotides line up with TRBD1. Germline CDR1 is MNHEY and CDR2 is SVGAGI. The CDR3 has 15 amino acids. J gave up 0 bases and V 7 bases, and 6 bases lay outside the gene matches. As DNA, the CDR3 is TGTGCCAGCAAAACCGGGACAGACTCTGGAAACACCATATATTTT. This encodes CASKTGTDSGNTIYF.

This chain joins TRBV19 and TRBJ1-4; 9 nucleotides align to TRBD1. J gave up 1 base and V 10 bases, and 19 bases lay outside the gene matches. From germline, CDR1 is LNHDA and CDR2 SQIVND (reference sequence). The CDR3 runs 19 residues. The CDR3 DNA reads as TGTGCCACTCCGGACCCCCACAGGGGGCCAGACCGAACTAATGAAAAACTGTTTTTT. Amino acid sequence: CATPDPHRGPDRTNEKLFF. Combining the CDR3 with reference TRBV19 and TRBJ1-4 gives the whole variable domain DGGITQSPKYLFRKEGQNVTLSCEQNLNHDAMYWYRQDPGQGLRLIYYSQIVNDFQKGDIAEGYSVSREKKESFPLTVTSAQKNPTAFYLCATPDPHRGPDRTNEKLFFGSGTQLSVL.

The genes are TRBV6-1 and TRBJ2-7; unclear D gene. This CDR3 region has 11 residues. Trimming cost V 3 bases and J 5 bases, with 5 bases left between them. CDR1 MNHNS and CDR2 SASEGT come from the germline V gene. CDR3 nucleotides: TGTGCCAGCAGTGACAGAGACGAGCAGTACTTC. Translating gives CASSDRDEQYF.

In DNA form, the CDR3 reads TGTGCCTGGAGTGTCAATACCGACGGGGAGCTGTTTTTT. Encoded protein: CAWSVNTDGELFF. V gene TRBV30 combines with J gene TRBJ2-2; D remains unclear. V lost 0 bases and J lost 7, with 9 bases in between. Germline CDR1 reads GTSNPN; CDR2 reads SVGIG (reference sequence). The CDR3 length is 13 residues.

The chain carries TRBV4-3 and TRBJ1-2, with a weak D call TRBD1 (5 bases). Between the trimmed V and J ends, which lost 2 bases and 2 bases, there was a span of 12 bases. Germline V lookup: CDR1 LGHNA, CDR2 YSLEER. This CDR3 has 15 amino acids. This CDR3 is CASSQSRGGNYGYTF. The CDR3, as DNA: TGCGCCAGCAGCCAATCCCGCGGGGGGAACTATGGCTACACCTTC.

This clone was detected a few times. This chain connects TRBV2 to TRBJ1-1; TRBD1 matches 8 bases. This CDR3 has 15 residues. CDR1 is SNHLY, CDR2 FYNNEI, per germline. The V and J ends lost 5 bases and 4 bases, in that order; junction bases with no gene match: 9. The CDR3 DNA reads TGTGCCAGCAGTCCTCAGGGGGCCTCGATCACTGAAGCTTTCTTT. Its translation: CASSPQGASITEAFF.

The chain is built from TRBV5-1 and TRBJ2-5; D gene uncertain. The V end was cut by 4 bases, the J end by 4 bases, with 14 bases between. The germline V gene has CDR1 SGHRS and CDR2 YFSETQ. The CDR3 has 14 amino acids. The DNA for the CDR3 is TGCGCCAGCAGCCCCGGGCCGGGCTTAGAGACCCAGTACTTC. Protein: CASSPGPGLETQYF.

The chain is built from TRBV12-5 and TRBJ1-1; D is possibly TRBD1 (6 bases). This CDR3 spans 16 amino acids. The germline V and J ends were trimmed by 1 base and 0 bases, with 12 bases remaining between them. In germline, CDR1 is LGHNT, CDR2 FRNRAP. The CDR3 is CASGLEGTTMNTEAFF. DNA for the CDR3: TGTGCTAGTGGTTTGGAGGGGACAACCATGAACACTGAAGCTTTCTTT.

The V and J genes are TRBV27 and TRBJ2-7, with D possibly TRBD2 on 6 matching bases. Germline loops: CDR1 MNHEY, CDR2 SMNVEV (reference sequence). The CDR3 has 16 residues. Trimming cost V 7 bases and J 1 base, with 20 bases left between them. CDR3 nucleotide sequence: TGTGCCAGCAACCCACAGTTCGGGACTGTGTCCTACGAGCAGTACTTC. Amino acids: CASNPQFGTVSYEQYF.

The chain links TRBV29-1 to TRBJ1-2; 8 bases line up with TRBD1. The trim removed 8 bases at V and 7 bases at J, leaving 18 bases unmatched. This CDR3 has 15 amino acids. Germline V gives CDR1 SQVTM, CDR2 ANQGSEA. The CDR3, as DNA: TGCAGCTCCGAACGGACAGGGAGTTTTGTGGGTGGCTACACCTTC. Amino acids: CSSERTGSFVGGYTF.

The chain has TRBV29-1 and TRBJ1-2, with D possibly TRBD1 on 5 matching bases. Per germline, CDR1 SQVTM and CDR2 ANQGSEA. The CDR3 runs to 14 residues. Trimming cost V 1 base and J 8 bases, with 17 bases left between them. For the CDR3, the DNA is TGCAGCGTTGAAGGGTGGTCTCGGACACAAGGCTACACCTTC. It encodes CSVEGWSRTQGYTF. Based on the CDR3 plus reference TRBV29-1 and TRBJ1-2, the full variable domain is SAVISQKPSRDICQRGTSLTIQCQVDSQVTMMFWYRQQPGQSLTLIATANQGSEATYESGFVIDKFPISRPNLTFSTLTVSNMSPEDSSIYLCSVEGWSRTQGYTFGSGTRLTVV.

To note about this clone: One junction end disagrees with the germline gene, perhaps due to a read error. Additional DNA sequences in this sample encode the identical CDR3. The rearrangement uses TRBV9 and TRBJ1-1; possibly TRBD1 for D (5 bases). CDR1 and CDR2 from the germline V gene are SGDLS and YYNGEE. There are 13 residues in the CDR3. CDR3 in DNA: TGTGCCAGTAGCGGGGGGGAGAGCACTGAAGCTTTCTTT. Protein sequence: CASSGGESTEAFF. Complete variable domain (other parts from reference TRBV9 and TRBJ1-1): DSGVTQTPKHLITATGQRVTLRCSPRSGDLSVYWYQQSLDQGLQFLIQYYNGEERAKGNILERFSAQQFPDLHSELNLSSLELGDSALYFCASSGGESTEAFFGQGTRLTVV.

This clone was picked up one time. DNA for the CDR3: TGTGCCAGTAGTATAGTACCAGCCGAAGCTTTCTTT. Encoded protein: CASSIVPAEAFF. The gene calls are TRBV19 and TRBJ1-1; D ambiguous. This CDR3 is built from 12 residues. CDR1 LNHDA and CDR2 SQIVND come from the germline V gene (reference sequence). V lost 1 base and J 8 bases, leaving 8 bases between the germline ends.

V and J are TRBV7-2 and TRBJ2-7; D ambiguous. Between the trimmed V and J ends, which lost 5 bases and 0 bases, there was a span of 8 bases. The CDR3 has 13 residues. The germline V gene has CDR1 SGHTA and CDR2 FQGNSA. The CDR3: CASSGSASYEQYF. In nucleotides, the CDR3 is TGTGCCAGCAGCGGAAGCGCCTCCTACGAGCAGTACTTC.

The chain joins TRBV4-1 to TRBJ2-5; 11 bases are a match to TRBD2. Trimming cost V 4 bases and J 1 base; bases outside gene matches: 8. The CDR3 runs to 17 residues. Germline V gene sequence: CDR1 MGHRA, CDR2 YSYEKL. The chain's CDR3 is CASSLSSGGTLQETQYF. DNA for the CDR3: TGCGCCAGCAGCCTATCTAGCGGGGGGACCCTCCAAGAGACCCAGTACTTC.

The gene calls are TRBV5-1 and TRBJ1-1; D is ambiguous. The ends were cut back, 5 bases at V and 5 bases at J, with 10 bases in the middle. The CDR3 loop spans 12 amino acids. Germline V gene sequence: CDR1 SGHRS, CDR2 YFSETQ. The CDR3 loop is CASRHRWTEAFF. The DNA of the CDR3 is TGCGCCAGCAGACACCGATGGACTGAAGCTTTCTTT.

The CDR3 here is CAWSVQAVGVLTF. CDR3 coding DNA: TGTGCCTGGAGTGTACAGGCGGTAGGTGTCCTGACTTTC. This chain connects TRBV30 to TRBJ2-6; D may be TRBD1 (5 bases). This CDR3 spans 13 amino acids. Deletions cut 0 bases from V and 13 bases from J, with 13 bases between. Germline V CDR1 and CDR2: GTSNPN, SVGIG (reference sequence).

The chain carries TRBV10-3 and TRBJ1-2; D gene uncertain. Germline V gives CDR1 ENHRY, CDR2 SYGVKD. The V end lost 5 bases, the J end lost 2 bases, and 9 bases lay between the germline ends. CDR3 length equals 13 residues. The CDR3 loop reads CAISRDTNYGYTF. As DNA, the CDR3 is TGTGCCATCAGTAGAGACACCAACTATGGCTACACCTTC.

This rearrangement joins TRBV14 to TRBJ1-5; D is unresolved. Germline V CDR1 and CDR2: SGHDN, FVKESK. The CDR3 has 15 amino acids. Trimming removed 3 bases from V and 7 bases from J, with 16 bases in between. The CDR3 DNA follows: TGTGCCAGCAGCCAGAGTAGAGGGAACTTGCAGCCCCAGCATTTT. Protein: CASSQSRGNLQPQHF.

V usage is TRBV18 and J usage is TRBJ2-4; 7 bases are a match to TRBD2. With 3 bases clipped from V and 3 bases from J, the junction kept 8 bases outside the gene matches. Germline V gene lookup returns CDR1 KGHSH and CDR2 LQKENI. The CDR3 totals 16 residues. The CDR3 nucleotides read TGTGCCAGCTCACCCGCCCGGGAGGTAGTCAAAAACATTCAGTACTTC. It specifies CASSPAREVVKNIQYF. Full variable domain (outside the CDR3, taken from reference TRBV18 and TRBJ2-4): NAGVMQNPRHLVRRRGQEARLRCSPMKGHSHVYWYRQLPEEGLKFMVYLQKENIIDESGMPKERFSAEFPKEGPSILRIQQVVRGDSAAYFCASSPAREVVKNIQYFGAGTRLSVL.

The V call is TRBV18, the J call TRBJ1-2, with TRBD1 matching 7 bases. V was clipped by 6 bases and J by 0 bases; unmatched bases: 4. CDR3 length: 14 amino acids. The V gene's germline CDR1 is KGHSH and CDR2 LQKENI. The CDR3 loop is CASSRDRANYGYTF. The CDR3, as DNA: TGTGCCAGCTCCCGGGACAGAGCTAACTATGGCTACACCTTC.

This sequence joins TRBV7-9 and TRBJ1-1, with D unresolved. CDR3 length equals 17 residues. The germline V and J ends were trimmed by 0 bases and 0 bases, with 14 bases remaining between them. CDR1 is SEHNR, CDR2 FQNEAQ, per germline (reference sequence). CDR3 sequence: CASSLAGKGGLNTEAFF. The CDR3 DNA reads TGTGCCAGCAGCTTAGCGGGAAAGGGAGGGTTGAACACTGAAGCTTTCTTT.

CDR3 sequence: CASSLGGGYGYTF. In DNA, the CDR3 is TGTGCCAGCAGCTTAGGGGGAGGCTATGGCTACACCTTC. The chain recombines TRBV7-2 with TRBJ1-2; no clear D gene. V shed 1 base and J shed 4 bases, with 7 bases lying between them. CDR1 and CDR2 from the germline V gene are SGHTA and FQGNSA. The CDR3 is 13 amino acids.